A single sample is the source of the 19 T cell receptor beta chains below, sequenced in a study of control samples from healthy donors and cancer patients. TCRdb's copy holds only in-frame clones and misses some; the assay was immunoSEQ multiplex PCR. Counted here are about 130,000 clones, around 92% occurring once; the ten biggest clones make up approximately 2.2%. The sample taken for sequencing was blood. These receptors originate from a woman aged 45-65 years in good health.

In this sample, this clone turned up a few times. The chain combines TRBV5-1 with TRBJ1-1; 9 positions match TRBD1. Germline CDR1 is SGHRS and CDR2 is YFSETQ. This CDR3 region has 16 residues. The V and J ends lost 3 bases and 5 bases, in that order; junction bases with no gene match: 11. Written as DNA, the CDR3 is TGCGCCAGCAGCTCCGGACAGGGGAATTCGGGAACTGAAGCTTTCTTT. Protein product: CASSSGQGNSGTEAFF.

This sequence joins TRBV28 and TRBJ1-2; 7 bases fit TRBD1. The junction had 8 bases not matched to a gene; V was cut back by 6 bases and J by 4 bases. Germline-derived CDR1 and CDR2 are MDHEN and SYDVKM. This CDR3 is built from 14 residues. The CDR3 loop is CASREQGMGYGYTF. The CDR3 DNA reads TGTGCCAGCAGGGAACAGGGGATGGGCTATGGCTACACCTTC.

The genes are TRBV19 and TRBJ1-6; no definite D call. Germline CDR1 and CDR2: LNHDA and SQIVND (reference sequence). V was shortened by 4 bases and J by 7 bases, with 14 bases between the two germline ends. This CDR3 is 15 amino acids long. CDR3 in DNA: TGTGCCAGTAGTACCGACCGGGTCCGAAATTCACCCCTCCACTTT. Its translation: CASSTDRVRNSPLHF.

The CDR3: CASTNRDRGSKGYTF. DNA for the CDR3: TGTGCCAGCACCAACCGGGACAGGGGTAGTAAGGGCTACACCTTC. The chain couples TRBV7-9 to TRBJ1-2; TRBD1 matches 10 bases. The CDR3 has 15 residues. After removal of 7 bases from V and 8 bases from J, the junction contained 13 bases not matched to a gene. The germline V gene has CDR1 SEHNR and CDR2 FQNEAQ (reference sequence).

The rearrangement uses TRBV6-4 and TRBJ2-2; D not resolved. This CDR3 region has 13 residues. Germline-derived CDR1 and CDR2 are MRHNA and SNTAGT. V gave up 0 bases and J gave up 4 bases, with 3 bases separating them. The CDR3 coding sequence is TGTGCCAGCAGTGACTCGGCCACCGGGGAGCTGTTTTTT. Protein sequence: CASSDSATGELFF.

The chain carries TRBV24-1 and TRBJ1-6; D unresolved. Between the trimmed V and J ends, which lost 0 bases and 8 bases, there was a span of 13 bases. The CDR3 spans 16 residues. CDR1 and CDR2 from the germline V gene are KGHDR and SFDVKD. The CDR3 region has the DNA TGTGCCACCAGTGATTTGCGGCCATTATCGGATTCACCCCTCCACTTT. This translates into CATSDLRPLSDSPLHF.

The chain is built from TRBV30 and TRBJ2-5; maybe TRBD2 (6 bases). Trimming took 6 bases from V and 1 from J, leaving 15 bases between them. The CDR3 length is 14 residues. Per the germline V gene, CDR1 is GTSNPN and CDR2 is SVGIG (reference sequence). CDR3 DNA: TGTGCCTGTTCCCGACTAGACCCCCAAGAGACCCAGTACTTC. Protein sequence: CACSRLDPQETQYF.

The chain combines TRBV25-1 with TRBJ1-6, with TRBD1 identical over 7 bases. Germline CDR1 and CDR2: MGHDK and SYGVNS. This CDR3 is built from 15 residues. V shed 4 bases and J 7 bases; nucleotides not matched to a gene: 7. In nucleotides, the CDR3 is TGTGCCAGCAGTGCCAGGGGCAGGGGGAATTCACCCCTCCACTTT. The encoded protein is CASSARGRGNSPLHF.

The chain combines TRBV29-1 with TRBJ1-5, with TRBD1 identical over 7 bases. CDR1 is SQVTM, CDR2 ANQGSEA, per germline. The CDR3 is 13 residues long. J was trimmed by 3 bases and V by 4 bases; bases with no gene match: 3. The CDR3 is CSVGDSNNQPQHF. In DNA form, the CDR3 reads TGCAGCGTTGGGGACAGCAACAATCAGCCCCAGCATTTT.

In DNA, the CDR3 is TGTGCCAGCAGGACGGGACAGAATAACTATGGCTACACCTTC. The encoded protein is CASRTGQNNYGYTF. The genes are TRBV28 and TRBJ1-2; TRBD1 matches 7 bases. Germline CDR1 and CDR2: MDHEN and SYDVKM. The CDR3 contains 14 residues. V dropped 6 bases and J dropped 1; count of bases not matched to a gene: 5.

The chain couples TRBV3-1 (or the pseudogene TRBV3-2) to TRBJ2-1; D ambiguous. CDR1 LGHDT and CDR2 YNNKEL come from the germline V gene (reference sequence). Trimming pared 0 bases from V and 6 bases from J, leaving 0 bases between. CDR3 length equals 11 residues. The CDR3 nucleotides read TGTGCCAGCAGCCAAGACAATGAGCAGTTCTTC. It codes for CASSQDNEQFF.

V usage is TRBV28 and J usage is TRBJ1-1, with TRBD1 as a possible D gene (6 bases). Trimming stripped 8 bases from V and 4 bases from J, with 11 bases between. The CDR3 sequence is 12 residues long. Germline V lookup: CDR1 MDHEN, CDR2 SYDVKM. DNA for the CDR3: TGTGCCAGCCGAACAGGGAGCACTGAAGCTTTCTTT. Translation: CASRTGSTEAFF.

The chain combines TRBV7-2 with TRBJ1-1, with D maybe TRBD1 (6 bases). V was cut by 4 bases and J by 4 bases, with 16 bases left in between. The CDR3 totals 15 residues. The germline V gene encodes CDR1 SGHTA and CDR2 FQGNSA. The DNA for the CDR3 is TGTGCCAGCAGCTCCCTCCAGGGGAGGGGCACTGAAGCTTTCTTT. Its protein is CASSSLQGRGTEAFF.

The chain joins TRBV5-1 to TRBJ1-4; D uncertain. Trimming stripped 0 bases from V and 0 bases from J, with 6 bases between. The length of the CDR3 is 15 residues. CDR1 is SGHRS and CDR2 is YFSETQ in the germline V gene. The CDR3 nucleotides are TGCGCCAGCAGCTTGGCAAGCCCAACTAATGAAAAACTGTTTTTT. This codes for CASSLASPTNEKLFF. The variable domain in full, completed from reference TRBV5-1 and TRBJ1-4, reads KAGVTQTPRYLIKTRGQQVTLSCSPISGHRSVSWYQQTPGQGLQFLFEYFSETQRNKGNFPGRFSGRQFSNSRSEMNVSTLELGDSALYLCASSLASPTNEKLFFGSGTQLSVL.

The V call is TRBV19, the J call TRBJ1-1; D gene unclear. Germline loops: CDR1 LNHDA, CDR2 SQIVND (reference sequence). CDR3 length: 12 residues. Trimming pared 3 bases from V and 0 bases from J, leaving 2 bases between. The CDR3, as DNA: TGTGCCAGTAGTATGGTGAACACTGAAGCTTTCTTT. Translation: CASSMVNTEAFF.

This chain links TRBV7-9 with TRBJ2-1, with 12 bases fitting TRBD1. The CDR3 covers 16 residues. Losses at the gene ends were 5 bases for V and 0 bases for J; bases not matched to a gene: 2. Germline V CDR1 and CDR2: SEHNR, FQNEAQ (reference sequence). The DNA for the CDR3 is TGTGCCAGCAGCCCGGGACAGGGGGCCTCCTACAATGAGCAGTTCTTC. Its protein is CASSPGQGASYNEQFF. Looking up the rest from reference TRBV7-9 and TRBJ2-1 gives the full variable domain: DTGVSQNPRHKITKRGQNVTFRCDPISEHNRLYWYRQTLGQGPEFLTYFQNEAQLEKSRLLSDRFSAERPKGSFSTLEIQRTEQGDSAMYLCASSPGQGASYNEQFFGPGTRLTVL.

The J gene is TRBJ2-1, the V gene TRBV3-1 (or the pseudogene TRBV3-2), with 8 bases fitting TRBD2. Unmatched junction bases numbered 4, after V lost 0 bases and J lost 0 bases. Germline values: CDR1 LGHDT, CDR2 YNNKEL (reference sequence). CDR3 length equals 17 residues. CDR3 bases: TGTGCCAGCAGCCAAGACTCGGGAGGGGCCTCCTACAATGAGCAGTTCTTC. Protein: CASSQDSGGASYNEQFF.

This clone has only a few counts. The rearrangement joins TRBV24-1 to TRBJ1-1; no clear D. CDR1 and CDR2 (germline): KGHDR, SFDVKD. This CDR3 comprises 14 residues. The V and J ends lost 7 bases and 1 base respectively, with 12 bases between them. CDR3 sequence: CATRSGRGNTEAFF. For the CDR3, the DNA is TGTGCCACCAGATCAGGAAGAGGGAACACTGAAGCTTTCTTT.

V and J are TRBV25-1 and TRBJ2-5; 7 nucleotides match TRBD2. Germline values: CDR1 MGHDK, CDR2 SYGVNS. Trimming at V came to 8 bases and at J to 4 bases, leaving 4 bases not matched to a gene. This CDR3 has 12 residues. The CDR3 coding sequence is TGTGCCAGCGGGGGGGAGGGAGAGACCCAGTACTTC. Translated: CASGGEGETQYF.